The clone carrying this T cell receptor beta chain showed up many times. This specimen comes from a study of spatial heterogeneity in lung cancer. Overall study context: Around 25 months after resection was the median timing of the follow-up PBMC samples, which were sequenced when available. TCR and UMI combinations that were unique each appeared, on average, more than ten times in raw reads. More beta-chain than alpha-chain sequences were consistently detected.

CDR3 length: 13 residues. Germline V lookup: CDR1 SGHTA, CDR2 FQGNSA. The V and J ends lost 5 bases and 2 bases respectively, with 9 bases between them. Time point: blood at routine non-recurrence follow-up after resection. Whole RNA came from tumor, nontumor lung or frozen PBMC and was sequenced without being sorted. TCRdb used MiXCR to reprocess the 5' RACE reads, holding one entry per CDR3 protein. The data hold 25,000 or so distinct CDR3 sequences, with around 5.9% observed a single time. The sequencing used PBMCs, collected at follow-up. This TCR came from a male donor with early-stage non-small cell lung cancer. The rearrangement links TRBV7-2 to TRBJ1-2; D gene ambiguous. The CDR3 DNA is TGTGCCAGCAGCGCGATCGCCAACTATGGCTACACCTTC. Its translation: CASSAIANYGYTF.